The entry below describes one TCR beta chain. One end of the junction is discordant with germline, which a read error may explain. These data originate in a study of blood T cell repertoires in COVID-19. In the study overall: Samples came from the United States, Italy and Spain, spanning acute and convalescent COVID-19.

Here immunoSEQ multiplex PCR was the method, and the copy in TCRdb shows in-frame clones only, minus some. The sample records 150,000 to 200,000 clones, 85% to 90% being singletons. The CDR3 consists of 13 residues. Germline loops: CDR1 SGHRS, CDR2 YFSETQ. Patients of the Seattle cohort, enrolled during active infection, were followed longitudinally. The gene calls are TRBV5-1 and TRBJ1-1; 7 bases agree with TRBD1. The TCR was taken from a woman aged 55-70 years with COVID-19, enrolled during active disease. Sequencing was done on a sample of peripheral blood. The CDR3 protein is CASSLGTATEAFF. The CDR3 region has the DNA TGCGCCAGCAGTTTGGGGACAGCCACTGAAGCTTTCTTT.